What follows are 7 T cell receptor beta chains derived from one specimen sequenced in a study of cytomegalovirus exposure and HLA in healthy donors. PCR used 60 Vbeta primers and 13 Jbeta primers. Measured with immunoSEQ multiplex PCR; TCRdb has only the in-frame clones, and not every one. The data show over 45,000 clones, around 78% seen once. Sequencing input: PBMCs. The receptors stem from a female donor in good health and CMV-seronegative.

The chain carries TRBV2 and TRBJ1-5; a weak D match, TRBD1 (6 bases). The CDR3 loop spans 13 amino acids. V lost 6 bases and J lost 0, with 6 bases in between. The germline gives CDR1 SNHLY, CDR2 FYNNEI. The CDR3 nucleotides read TGTGCCAGCAGGGACAGTAGCAATCAGCCCCAGCATTTT. It codes for CASRDSSNQPQHF. Drawing the rest from reference TRBV2 and TRBJ1-5, the complete variable domain is EPEVTQTPSHQVTQMGQEVILRCVPISNHLYFYWYRQILGQKVEFLVSFYNNEISEKSEIFDDQFSVERPDGSNFTLKIRSTKLEDSAMYFCASRDSSNQPQHFGDGTRLSIL.

V and J are TRBV10-3 and TRBJ2-5, with D perhaps TRBD2 (5 bases). CDR1 is ENHRY, CDR2 SYGVKD, per germline. The CDR3 length is 13 residues. Trimming shortened V by 4 bases and J by 5 bases, and 11 bases separated the two germline ends. The CDR3 reads CAISGGSDETQYF. CDR3 DNA: TGTGCCATCAGTGGCGGGTCAGATGAGACCCAGTACTTC.

This chain joins TRBV19 and TRBJ1-1, with 7 bases lining up with TRBD1. V gave up 6 bases and J gave up 3 bases; unmatched junction bases: 10. The CDR3 runs 15 residues. Germline loops: CDR1 LNHDA, CDR2 SQIVND (reference sequence). CDR3 in amino acids: CASRESQGYDTEAFF. CDR3 sequence (DNA): TGTGCCAGTAGGGAGTCACAGGGGTATGACACTGAAGCTTTCTTT.

CDR3 residues: CSVEGRDTDTQYF. DNA of the CDR3: TGCAGCGTTGAGGGCAGGGACACAGATACGCAGTATTTT. The rearrangement uses TRBV29-1 and TRBJ2-3; a weak D match, TRBD1 (5 bases). Germline V gene data show CDR1 as SQVTM and CDR2 as ANQGSEA. Trimming took 3 bases from V and 2 from J, leaving 9 bases between them. This CDR3 has 13 residues.

The chain combines TRBV7-9 with TRBJ1-2; D gene uncertain. This CDR3 spans 15 amino acids. The V end lost 1 base, the J end lost 4 bases, and 13 bases lay between the germline ends. Per the germline V gene, CDR1 is SEHNR and CDR2 is FQNEAQ (reference sequence). The CDR3 coding sequence is TGTGCCAGCAGCTTAGAGCAGGCCAGCTTCTATGGCTACACCTTC. It codes for CASSLEQASFYGYTF. The whole variable domain, filled in from reference TRBV7-9 and TRBJ1-2, reads DTGVSQNPRHKITKRGQNVTFRCDPISEHNRLYWYRQTLGQGPEFLTYFQNEAQLEKSRLLSDRFSAERPKGSFSTLEIQRTEQGDSAMYLCASSLEQASFYGYTFGSGTRLTVV.

The chain is built from TRBV6-4 and TRBJ2-1, with 10 nucleotides matching TRBD2. This CDR3 has 18 residues. Germline CDR1 MRHNA, CDR2 SNTAGT. J lost 5 bases, V lost 4 bases, and 14 bases had no gene match. The CDR3 nucleotides are TGTGCCAGCAGTGCGTTTTCCCTTTTAGCGGGGGGTAACAATGAGCAGTTCTTC. Encoded protein: CASSAFSLLAGGNNEQFF.

CDR3 region: CASSHRWDRAGNTIYF. In DNA form, the CDR3 reads TGTGCCAGCAGCCACCGTTGGGACAGAGCTGGAAACACCATATATTTT. This chain joins TRBV14 and TRBJ1-3; 7 bases are a match to TRBD1. V trimming: 3 bases; J trimming: 2 bases; junction bases outside the gene matches: 7. CDR1 SGHDN and CDR2 FVKESK come from the germline V gene. This CDR3 is 16 amino acids long. The variable domain in full, with the rest retrieved from reference TRBV14 and TRBJ1-3, is EAGVTQFPSHSVIEKGQTVTLRCDPISGHDNLYWYRRVMGKEIKFLLHFVKESKQDESGMPNNRFLAERTGGTYSTLKVQPAELEDSGVYFCASSHRWDRAGNTIYFGEGSWLTVV.